This T cell receptor beta chain is from a study of T cells after yellow fever vaccination. Study findings and constraints: Post-booster repertoires again held most primary-vaccination clones (about 96% CD4, about 90% CD8). FACS-sorted repertoires could harbor abundant contaminating bulk-population clonotypes. The CD4 compartment and the CD8 compartment contained a small share of clonotypes in common.

TCRdb recomputed calls from the 5' RACE reads with MiXCR, one row per CDR3 protein. Found here are 450,000 to 550,000 distinct CDR3 sequences, less than 20% of them singletons; the top ten hold 13% to 15%. This clonotype was observed a few times. Its matching antigen is unknown. This CDR3 region has 16 residues. Germline V gene sequence: CDR1 SGHRS, CDR2 YFSETQ. Trimming took 4 bases from V and 1 from J; bases not matched to a gene: 11. The rearrangement uses TRBV5-1 and TRBJ2-7, with 7 bases that match TRBD1. Sequenced here: PBMCs, sampled 15 days after the yellow fever booster vaccination. This receptor was identified in a young man who received the YFV17D yellow fever vaccine. The CDR3 DNA is TGCGCCAGCAGCGCCCCCGGGACAGATTCTTCCTACGAGCAGTACTTC. Its protein product is CASSAPGTDSSYEQYF.